The T cell receptor beta chain under discussion was sequenced for a study of radiotherapy plus CTLA-4 blockade in lung cancer. Looking at the study overall: 15% to 20% of patients responded objectively, and 25% to 40% achieved disease control.

The study gave focal radiation plus ipilimumab CTLA-4 blockade to patients with chemo-refractory metastatic non-small-cell lung cancer. Trimming stripped 6 bases from V and 4 bases from J, with 12 bases between. The CDR3 runs 13 residues. From germline, CDR1 is MRHNA and CDR2 SNTAGT. This clone was recorded at least ten times. What it recognizes is unknown. Libraries were prepared by immunoSEQ multiplex PCR; TCRdb keeps only in-frame clonotypes and omits some of them. The table lists roughly 80,000 clones, around 74% of them singletons. Regarding the study as a whole: Blood saw expansion of tumor-derived TCR clones after radiotherapy plus ipilimumab. Early clonal dynamics of blood T cells, together with interferon-beta, were reported as the best response predictor.

The rearrangement uses TRBV6-4 and TRBJ2-5; D is unresolved. The TCR was taken from a human donor with non-small cell lung cancer whose response to radiotherapy plus ipilimumab could not be evaluated. This sample comprised peripheral blood, obtained from a patient treated with radiotherapy plus ipilimumab. The CDR3 loop reads CASSVDNGETQYF. The CDR3 DNA is TGTGCCAGCAGCGTCGACAACGGAGAGACCCAGTACTTC.